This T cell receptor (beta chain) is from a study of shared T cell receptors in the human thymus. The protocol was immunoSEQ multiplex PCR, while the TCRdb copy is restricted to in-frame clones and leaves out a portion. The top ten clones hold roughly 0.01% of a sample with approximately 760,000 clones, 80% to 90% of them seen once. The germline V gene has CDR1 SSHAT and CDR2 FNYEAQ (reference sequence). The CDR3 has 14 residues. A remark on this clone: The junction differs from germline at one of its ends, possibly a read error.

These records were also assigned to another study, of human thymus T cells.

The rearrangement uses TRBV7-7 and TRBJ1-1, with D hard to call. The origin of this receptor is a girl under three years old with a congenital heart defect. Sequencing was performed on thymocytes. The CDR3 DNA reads TGTGCTAGCAGCTCAACCGCTCTTGGGCCGGAAGCTTTCTTT. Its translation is CASSSTALGPEAFF.